The clone carrying this T cell receptor (beta chain) has at least ten counts. Unique molecular identifiers were built into the TCRbeta library. A single record per CDR3 protein comes from TCRdb applying MiXCR to the PCR reads. The table shows some 490,000 distinct CDR3 sequences, with roughly an eighth occurring only once. Per germline, CDR1 MNHEY and CDR2 SVGEGT. Trimming shortened V by 5 bases and J by 0 bases, and 11 bases separated the two germline ends. This CDR3 is built from 15 residues. The record originates from a study of T-cell reconstitution after alpha-beta-depleted transplantation in children.

The sequence came from a human donor who donated a stem cell graft to a child with combined immunodeficiency. The chain carries TRBV6-2 or TRBV6-3 and TRBJ2-1; D possibly corresponds to TRBD2 (6 bases). The sequenced sample was PBMCs from the stem cell graft donor, obtained from the stem cell graft. CDR3: CASSRSGSSYNEQFF. In DNA form, the CDR3 reads TGTGCCAGCAGTCGTAGCGGCAGCTCCTACAATGAGCAGTTCTTC.